This T cell receptor beta chain is from a study of OX40 agonist ivuxolimab in advanced cancers. About the study: Every patient in dose escalation had hepatocellular carcinoma, melanoma, renal cell or head and neck cancer.

Prior autoimmune disease or systemic immunosuppression barred patients. For this clone: No antigen is known for it.

Study-wide results and caveats: Certain nonresponders likewise exhibited a low normalized T-cell clonal expansion. Still undetermined is the antigen specificity of the expanded peripheral T cells.

Produced via immunoSEQ multiplex PCR; TCRdb's table is partial and in-frame only. The table records more than 65,000 clones, 94% of them present only once. The V gene lost 4 bases and the J gene lost 2 bases, with 17 bases spanning the gap. This CDR3 has 16 amino acids. Germline loops: CDR1 SGDLS, CDR2 YYNGEE. This sequence was found in an adult with an advanced solid tumor such as melanoma, head and neck, liver or kidney cancer. The sample in question was CD4+ or CD8+ T cells sorted from blood, obtained in a trial of the OX40 agonist ivuxolimab. The chain is built from TRBV9 and TRBJ2-3, with D maybe TRBD2 (6 bases). The CDR3 loop reads CASSSNRDFLTDTQYF. CDR3 in DNA: TGTGCCAGCAGCTCTAACCGGGACTTTCTCACAGATACGCAGTATTTT.